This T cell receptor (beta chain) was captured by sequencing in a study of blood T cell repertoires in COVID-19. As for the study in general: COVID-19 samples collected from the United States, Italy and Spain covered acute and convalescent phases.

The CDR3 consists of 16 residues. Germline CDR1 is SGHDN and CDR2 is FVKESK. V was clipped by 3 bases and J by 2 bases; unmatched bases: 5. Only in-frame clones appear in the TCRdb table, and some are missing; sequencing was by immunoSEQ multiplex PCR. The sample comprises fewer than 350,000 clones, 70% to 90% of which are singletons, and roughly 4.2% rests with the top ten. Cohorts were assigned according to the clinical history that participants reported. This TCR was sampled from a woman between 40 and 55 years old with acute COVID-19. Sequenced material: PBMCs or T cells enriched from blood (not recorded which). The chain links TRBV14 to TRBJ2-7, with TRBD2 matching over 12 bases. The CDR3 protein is CASSHLLAGGTYEQYF. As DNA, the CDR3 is TGTGCCAGCAGCCACTTACTAGCGGGGGGTACCTACGAGCAGTACTTC.